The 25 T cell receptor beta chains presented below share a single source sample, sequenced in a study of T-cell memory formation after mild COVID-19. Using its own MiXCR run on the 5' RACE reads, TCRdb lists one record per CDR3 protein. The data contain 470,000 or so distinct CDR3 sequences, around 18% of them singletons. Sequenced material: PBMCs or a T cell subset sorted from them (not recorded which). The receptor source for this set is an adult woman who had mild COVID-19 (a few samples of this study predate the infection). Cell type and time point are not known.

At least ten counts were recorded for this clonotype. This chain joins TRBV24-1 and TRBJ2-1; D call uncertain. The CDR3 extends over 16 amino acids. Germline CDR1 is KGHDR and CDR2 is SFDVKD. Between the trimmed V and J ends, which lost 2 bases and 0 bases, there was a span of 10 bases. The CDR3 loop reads CATSDSGSPSYNEQFF. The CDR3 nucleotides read TGTGCCACCAGTGATTCGGGCTCCCCCTCCTACAATGAGCAGTTCTTC.

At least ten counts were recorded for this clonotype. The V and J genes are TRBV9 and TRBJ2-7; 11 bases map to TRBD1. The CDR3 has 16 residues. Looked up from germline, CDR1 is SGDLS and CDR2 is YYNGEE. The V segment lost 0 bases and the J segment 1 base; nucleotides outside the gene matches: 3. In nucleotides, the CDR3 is TGTGCCAGCAGCGTAGCCGGGACAGGGGGGTCCTACGAGCAGTACTTC. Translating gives CASSVAGTGGSYEQYF.

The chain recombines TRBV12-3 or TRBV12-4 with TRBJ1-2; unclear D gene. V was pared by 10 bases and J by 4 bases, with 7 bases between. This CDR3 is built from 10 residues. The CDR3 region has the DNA TGTGCCACCTCATCCTATGGCTACACCTTC. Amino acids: CATSSYGYTF.

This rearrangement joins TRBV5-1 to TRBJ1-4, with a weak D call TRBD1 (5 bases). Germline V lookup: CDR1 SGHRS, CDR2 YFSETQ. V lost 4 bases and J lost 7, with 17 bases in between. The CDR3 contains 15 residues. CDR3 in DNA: TGCGCCAGCAGCGGCGATGGAGGGGCGAGTGAAAAACTGTTTTTT. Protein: CASSGDGGASEKLFF.

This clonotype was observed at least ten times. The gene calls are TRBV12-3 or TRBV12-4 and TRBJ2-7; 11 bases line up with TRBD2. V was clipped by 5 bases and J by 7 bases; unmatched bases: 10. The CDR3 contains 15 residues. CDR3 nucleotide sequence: TGTGCCAGCAGTCAAACTAGCGGGGGAATACGAGAGCAGTACTTC. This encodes CASSQTSGGIREQYF.

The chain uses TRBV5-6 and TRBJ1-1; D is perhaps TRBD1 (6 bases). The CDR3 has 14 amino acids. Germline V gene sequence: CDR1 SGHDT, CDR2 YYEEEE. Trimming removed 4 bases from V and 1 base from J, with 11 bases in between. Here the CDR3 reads CASSRGHQNTEAFF. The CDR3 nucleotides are TGTGCCAGCAGCCGGGGACACCAGAACACTGAAGCTTTCTTT.

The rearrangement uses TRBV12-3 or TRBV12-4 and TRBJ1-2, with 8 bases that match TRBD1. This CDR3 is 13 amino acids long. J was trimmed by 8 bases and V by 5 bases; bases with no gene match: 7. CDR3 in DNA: TGTGCCAGCAGTCGTAGACAGGGGCGCGGCTACACCTTC. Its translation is CASSRRQGRGYTF.

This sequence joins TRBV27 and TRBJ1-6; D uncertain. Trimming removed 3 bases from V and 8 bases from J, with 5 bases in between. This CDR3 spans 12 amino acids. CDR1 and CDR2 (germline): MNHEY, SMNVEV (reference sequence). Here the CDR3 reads CASSFRDSPLHF. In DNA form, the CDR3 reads TGTGCCAGCAGTTTTAGGGATTCACCCCTCCACTTT.

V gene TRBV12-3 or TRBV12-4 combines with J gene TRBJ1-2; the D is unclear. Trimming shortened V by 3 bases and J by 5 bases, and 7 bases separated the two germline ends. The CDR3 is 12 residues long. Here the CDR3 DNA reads TGTGCCAGCAGTTTCTACAGTTATGGCTACACCTTC. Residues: CASSFYSYGYTF.

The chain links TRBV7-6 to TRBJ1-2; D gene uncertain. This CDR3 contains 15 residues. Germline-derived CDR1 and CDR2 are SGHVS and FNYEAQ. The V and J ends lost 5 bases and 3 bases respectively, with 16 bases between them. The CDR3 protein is CASSPTSLGDYGYTF. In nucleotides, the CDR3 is TGTGCCAGCAGCCCCACGTCTTTGGGCGACTATGGCTACACCTTC.

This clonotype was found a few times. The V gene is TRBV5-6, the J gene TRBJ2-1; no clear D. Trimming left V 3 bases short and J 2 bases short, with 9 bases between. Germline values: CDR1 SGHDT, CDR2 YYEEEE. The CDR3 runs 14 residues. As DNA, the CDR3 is TGTGCCAGCAGCTCGGCAAATCCCTACAATGAGCAGTTCTTC. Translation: CASSSANPYNEQFF.

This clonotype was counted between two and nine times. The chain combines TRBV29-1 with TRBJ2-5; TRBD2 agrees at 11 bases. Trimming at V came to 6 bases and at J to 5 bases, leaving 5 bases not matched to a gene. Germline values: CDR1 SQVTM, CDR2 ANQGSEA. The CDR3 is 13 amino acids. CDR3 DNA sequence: TGCAGCGTCGAACTAGCGGGAGTTGAGACCCAGTACTTC. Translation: CSVELAGVETQYF.

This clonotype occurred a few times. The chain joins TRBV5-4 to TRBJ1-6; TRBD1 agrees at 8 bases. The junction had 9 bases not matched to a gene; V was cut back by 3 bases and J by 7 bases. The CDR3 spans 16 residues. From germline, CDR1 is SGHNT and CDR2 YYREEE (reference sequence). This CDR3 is CASSWSTGAGNSPLHF. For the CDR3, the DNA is TGTGCCAGCAGCTGGTCGACAGGGGCCGGAAATTCACCCCTCCACTTT.

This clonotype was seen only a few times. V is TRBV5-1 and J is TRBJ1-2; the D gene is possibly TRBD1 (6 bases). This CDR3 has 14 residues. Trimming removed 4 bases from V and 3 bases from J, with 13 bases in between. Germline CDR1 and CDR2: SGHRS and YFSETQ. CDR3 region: CASSRPGEDYGYTF. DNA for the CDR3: TGCGCCAGCAGCAGGCCAGGGGAGGACTATGGCTACACCTTC.

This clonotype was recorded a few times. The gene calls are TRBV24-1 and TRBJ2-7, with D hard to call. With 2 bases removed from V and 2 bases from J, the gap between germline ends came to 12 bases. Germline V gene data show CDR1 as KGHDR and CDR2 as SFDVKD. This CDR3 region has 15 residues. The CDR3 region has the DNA TGTGCCACCAGTGATTGGCCGGACGGTGCCTACGAGCAGTACTTC. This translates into CATSDWPDGAYEQYF.

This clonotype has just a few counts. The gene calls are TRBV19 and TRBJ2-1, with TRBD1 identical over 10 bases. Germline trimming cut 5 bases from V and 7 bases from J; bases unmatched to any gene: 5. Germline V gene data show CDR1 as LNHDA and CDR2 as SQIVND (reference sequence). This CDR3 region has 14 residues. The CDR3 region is CASSFGTGVNEQFF. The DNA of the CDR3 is TGTGCCAGTAGTTTTGGGACAGGGGTGAATGAGCAGTTCTTC. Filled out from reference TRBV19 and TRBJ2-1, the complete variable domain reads DGGITQSPKYLFRKEGQNVTLSCEQNLNHDAMYWYRQDPGQGLRLIYYSQIVNDFQKGDIAEGYSVSREKKESFPLTVTSAQKNPTAFYLCASSFGTGVNEQFFGPGTRLTVL.

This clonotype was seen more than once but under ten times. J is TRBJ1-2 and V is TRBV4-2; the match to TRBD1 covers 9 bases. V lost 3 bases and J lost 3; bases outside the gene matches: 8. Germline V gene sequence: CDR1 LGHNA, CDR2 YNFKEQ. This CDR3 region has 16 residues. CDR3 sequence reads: CASSQDRGLQDYGYTF. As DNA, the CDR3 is TGTGCCAGCAGCCAGGACAGGGGCCTTCAAGACTATGGCTACACCTTC.

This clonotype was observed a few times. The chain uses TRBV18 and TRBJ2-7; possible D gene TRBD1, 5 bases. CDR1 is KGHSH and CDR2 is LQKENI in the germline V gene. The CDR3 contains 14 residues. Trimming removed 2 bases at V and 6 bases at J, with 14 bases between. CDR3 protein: CASSPGAQTLEQYF. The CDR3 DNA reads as TGTGCCAGCTCACCAGGGGCGCAGACGCTCGAGCAGTACTTC.

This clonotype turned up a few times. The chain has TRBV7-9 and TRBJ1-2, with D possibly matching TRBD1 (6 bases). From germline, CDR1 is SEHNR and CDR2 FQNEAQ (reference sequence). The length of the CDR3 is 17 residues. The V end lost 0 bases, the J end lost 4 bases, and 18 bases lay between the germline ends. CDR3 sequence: CASSLARTDPYSYGYTF. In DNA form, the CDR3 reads TGTGCCAGCAGCTTAGCCAGGACAGATCCCTACAGCTATGGCTACACCTTC.

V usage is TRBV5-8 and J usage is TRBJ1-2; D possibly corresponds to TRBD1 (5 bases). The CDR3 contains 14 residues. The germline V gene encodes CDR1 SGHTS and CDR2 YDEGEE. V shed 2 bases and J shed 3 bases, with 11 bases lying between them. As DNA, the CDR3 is TGTGCCAGCAGCTTCCTTTGGGGGGACTATGGCTACACCTTC. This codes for CASSFLWGDYGYTF. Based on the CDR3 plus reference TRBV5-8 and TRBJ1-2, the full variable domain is EAGVTQSPTHLIKTRGQQATLRCSPISGHTSVYWYQQALGLGLQFLLWYDEGEERNRGNFPPRFSGRQFPNYSSELNVNALELEDSALYLCASSFLWGDYGYTFGSGTRLTVV.

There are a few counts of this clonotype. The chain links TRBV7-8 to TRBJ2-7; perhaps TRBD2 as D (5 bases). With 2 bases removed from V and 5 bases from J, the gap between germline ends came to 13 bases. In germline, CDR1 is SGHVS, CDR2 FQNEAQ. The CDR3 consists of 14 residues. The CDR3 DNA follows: TGTGCCAGCAGCTTAAAGGTTTCGGGGAACGAGCAGTACTTC. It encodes CASSLKVSGNEQYF.

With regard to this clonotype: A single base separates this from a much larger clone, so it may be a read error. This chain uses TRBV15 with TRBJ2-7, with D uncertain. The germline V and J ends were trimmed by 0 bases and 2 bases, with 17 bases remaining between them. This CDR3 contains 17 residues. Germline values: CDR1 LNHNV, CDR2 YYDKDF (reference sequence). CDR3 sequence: CATSRDSVAPSPYEQYF. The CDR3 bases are TGTGCCACCAGCAGAGATAGTGTGGCACCCTCGCCCTACGAGCAGTACTTC.

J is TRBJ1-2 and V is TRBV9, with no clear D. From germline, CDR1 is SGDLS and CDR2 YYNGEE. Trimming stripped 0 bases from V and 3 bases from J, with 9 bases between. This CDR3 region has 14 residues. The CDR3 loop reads CASSVDADYYGYTF. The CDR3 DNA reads TGTGCCAGCAGCGTAGATGCAGATTACTATGGCTACACCTTC.

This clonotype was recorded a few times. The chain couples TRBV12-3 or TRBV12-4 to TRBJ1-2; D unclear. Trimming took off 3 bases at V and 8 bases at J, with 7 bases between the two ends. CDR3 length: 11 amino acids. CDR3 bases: TGTGCCAGCAGTTTGCCCCGGGGCTACACCTTC. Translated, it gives CASSLPRGYTF.

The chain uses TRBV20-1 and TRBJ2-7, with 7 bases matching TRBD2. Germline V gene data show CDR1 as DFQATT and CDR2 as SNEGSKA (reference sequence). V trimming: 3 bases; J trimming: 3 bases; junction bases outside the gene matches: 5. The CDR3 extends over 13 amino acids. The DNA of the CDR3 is TGCAGTGCTAGCAGCGGGATTGACTACGAGCAGTACTTC. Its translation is CSASSGIDYEQYF.